The clone carrying this TCR beta chain is a singleton in its sample. Clones were read by immunoSEQ multiplex PCR, and TCRdb kept only the in-frame ones, dropping some. The data show over 55,000 clones, with about 95% seen just once and 2.5% to 3.5% held by the top ten. This sample was taken from a study of technical replicates of blood from several donors. This CDR3 region has 16 residues. After removal of 3 bases from V and 3 bases from J, the junction contained 7 bases not matched to a gene. Germline CDR1 and CDR2: SGHTS and YDEGEE. The source of this sequence is a human donor in good health. Some clones in this sample may be carry-over from other donors' samples. Sequenced sample: PBMCs. The rearrangement uses TRBV5-8 and TRBJ2-3, with 10 bases matching TRBD2. CDR3 DNA sequence: TGTGCCAGCAGCTCCTTGGGTAGCGGGGGGACAGATACGCAGTATTTT. This encodes CASSSLGSGGTDTQYF.